This TCR beta chain was found in a study of shared T cell receptors in the human thymus. Using immunoSEQ multiplex PCR, the repertoire was profiled, and TCRdb retains in-frame clones only, with some absent. The sample includes hundreds of thousands of clones, roughly 88% of them seen just once. The same specimen was also included in a second study, on human thymus T cells. This second study says: Corrective surgery for congenital heart defects was being performed on the healthy Finnish infants who were the donors. Thymic and blood repertoires appeared to carry a bias in their V and J gene usage.

This TCR derives from a boy in the first two years of life with a congenital heart defect. Sequenced sample: thymocytes.

This CDR3 is CASSLRTSGSRYEQYF. DNA for the CDR3: TGTGCCAGCAGCTTGCGGACTAGCGGGAGCCGCTACGAGCAGTACTTC. V and J are TRBV5-6 and TRBJ2-7, with TRBD2 matching 13 bases. The CDR3 contains 16 residues. CDR1 SGHDT and CDR2 YYEEEE come from the germline V gene. After removal of 1 base from V and 3 bases from J, the junction contained 4 bases not matched to a gene.